These T cell receptor beta chains were read from a single sample in a study of cytomegalovirus exposure and HLA in healthy donors. The assay was immunoSEQ multiplex PCR, and TCRdb's table has in-frame clones only and misses some. The table lists over 200,000 clones, over 70% of them singletons. Sequences were obtained from PBMCs. All receptors come from an older woman in good health and CMV-seropositive. Each CDR3 is given with its conserved first and last residue. The order of the fields is clone size, V gene, D gene, J gene, CDR3 DNA, CDR3 protein. A D gene is named only where the DNA matches it firmly. The size field is filled for only some rows; it gives once, few, many or a size class.

>few|TRBV5-6|-|TRBJ2-7
TGTGCCAGCAGCTTCGGCAGGGGTGGCTACGAGCAGTACTTC
CASSFGRGGYEQYF
>-|TRBV7-2|-|TRBJ1-3
TGTGCCAGCAGCCTACAACAGGGAATCGGAAACACCATATATTTT
CASSLQQGIGNTIYF
>-|TRBV6-5|-|TRBJ1-2
TGTGCCAGCAGTTACTCGCAGGGAGGGGACTATGGCTACACCTTC
CASSYSQGGDYGYTF
>-|TRBV7-2|TRBD2|TRBJ2-5
TGTGCCAGCAGCCGCGGGGGGGCGGGGGAGACCCAGTACTTC
CASSRGGAGETQYF
>-|TRBV7-2|TRBD1|TRBJ1-4
TGTGCCAGCAGCTTAGTAACAGGGGGGGAAAAACTGTTTTTT
CASSLVTGGEKLFF
>-|TRBV9|TRBD1|TRBJ2-5
TGTGCCAGCAGCGGCGGGACAGGAAGACAAGAGACCCAGTACTTC
CASSGGTGRQETQYF
>-|TRBV29-1|-|TRBJ1-3
TGCAGCGTTGAAGATCCCGGCTCTGGAAACACCATATATTTT
CSVEDPGSGNTIYF
>-|TRBV7-9|-|TRBJ2-7
TGTGCCAGCAGCTTATCTGCCTACGAGCAGTACTTC
CASSLSAYEQYF
>-|TRBV5-1|-|TRBJ1-3
TGCGCCAGCAGCTTGGCCTCCAGGGTATTCGGAAACACCATATATTTT
CASSLASRVFGNTIYF
>-|TRBV19|TRBD1|TRBJ1-5
TGTGCCGCACGTAGAGGGGGCGCGGGGCAGCCCCAGCATTTT
CAARRGGAGQPQHF
>-|TRBV5-1|TRBD1|TRBJ1-2
TGCGCCAGCAGAACCGGGACAGGGGGCTACTATGGCTACACCTTC
CASRTGTGGYYGYTF
>-|TRBV2|-|TRBJ1-2
TGTGCCAGCTCCGTACAGGGCTCTTTCGGTGGCTACACCTTC
CASSVQGSFGGYTF
>once|TRBV5-1|TRBD2|TRBJ2-3
TGCGCCAGCAGCTTTGTAGCGGGGAGCACAGATACGCAGTATTTT
CASSFVAGSTDTQYF
>-|TRBV5-1|TRBD2|TRBJ2-1
TGCGCCAGCAGCTTGGGGGCGGGAGGGGCCTACAATGAGCAGTTCTTC
CASSLGAGGAYNEQFF
>-|TRBV5-1|TRBD2|TRBJ2-3
TGCGCCAGCAGCTTCAGCGGGGGAATCACAGATACGCAGTATTTT
CASSFSGGITDTQYF
>once|TRBV5-4|TRBD1|TRBJ1-2
TGTGCCAGCAGCTCCGGACAGGTTGGAAACTATGGCTACACCTTC
CASSSGQVGNYGYTF
>-|TRBV11-3|-|TRBJ2-2
TGTGCCAGCAGCCCCGTTGAGACCGGGGAGCTGTTTTTT
CASSPVETGELFF
>few|TRBV7-9|-|TRBJ2-2
TGTTCCAGCAGCTCGCCCCGACTCTCGAACACCGGGGAGCTGTTTTTT
CSSSSPRLSNTGELFF
>-|TRBV4-3|TRBD1|TRBJ2-2
TGCGCCAGCAGCCCGACAGGGGCACTGAACACCGGGGAGCTGTTTTTT
CASSPTGALNTGELFF
>-|TRBV6-1|TRBD1|TRBJ2-1
TGTGCCAGCAGTGAACCGGGACAGGGTGGGAATGAGCAGTTCTTC
CASSEPGQGGNEQFF
>few|TRBV11-2|TRBD1|TRBJ1-1
TGTGCCAGCAGCTTAGTGCGCGGGACAGGGTCAGCTTTCTTT
CASSLVRGTGSAFF
>-|TRBV6-1|TRBD1|TRBJ2-5
TGTGCCAGCACCCAAAACAGGGGGCAAGGGGAGACCCAGTACTTC
CASTQNRGQGETQYF